Below, 28 T cell receptor beta chains from the same sample are listed, as sequenced in a study of CD4 T cells in relation to SARS-CoV-2 and coronaviruses. These receptors have no known antigen. Only in-frame clones appear in the TCRdb table, and some are missing; sequencing was by immunoSEQ multiplex PCR. The repertoire holds 20,000 to 25,000 clones, with approximately 82% as singletons. CD4+ T cells from unexposed donors were obtained before the COVID-19 pandemic (2011-2018). Isolation of CD4+ T cells took place after around 11 days in culture. Material for sequencing was CD4+ T cells from PBMCs, cultured in vitro. The receptors originated from a human donor in good health.

The V and J genes are TRBV6-2 or TRBV6-3 and TRBJ2-3; D not certain. The CDR3 is made up of 15 amino acids. Germline-derived CDR1 and CDR2 are MNHEY and SVGEGT. Trimming took off 2 bases at V and 2 bases at J, with 11 bases between the two ends. DNA of the CDR3: TGTGCCAGCAGTTACATTAGAGCCACCACAGATACGCAGTATTTT. As protein: CASSYIRATTDTQYF.

The chain is built from TRBV18 and TRBJ1-4, with D hard to call. Germline values: CDR1 KGHSH, CDR2 LQKENI. CDR3 length equals 17 residues. Between the trimmed V and J ends, which lost 4 bases and 11 bases, there was a span of 26 bases. CDR3 nucleotide sequence: TGTGCCAGCTCACTCCCTCCCGGAACTACGGCGGTGGGGAAACTGTTTTTT. This gives the protein CASSLPPGTTAVGKLFF.

The chain has TRBV2 and TRBJ1-6; 9 bases agree with TRBD1. There are 15 residues in the CDR3. From germline, CDR1 is SNHLY and CDR2 FYNNEI. The V segment lost 8 bases and the J segment 9 bases; nucleotides outside the gene matches: 11. The CDR3 DNA sequence: TGTGCCAGCGGGGCCGAGGGACAGGGCCTTTCACCCCTCCACTTT. Amino acids: CASGAEGQGLSPLHF. Looking up the rest from reference TRBV2 and TRBJ1-6 gives the full variable domain: EPEVTQTPSHQVTQMGQEVILRCVPISNHLYFYWYRQILGQKVEFLVSFYNNEISEKSEIFDDQFSVERPDGSNFTLKIRSTKLEDSAMYFCASGAEGQGLSPLHFGNGTRLTVT.

This chain joins TRBV18 and TRBJ2-3, with 15 bases lining up with TRBD2. CDR3 length: 20 amino acids. Germline CDR1 KGHSH, CDR2 LQKENI. V was pared by 5 bases and J by 0 bases, with 12 bases of the junction left unmatched. Here the CDR3 reads CASSRNSAGLAGGSTDTQYF. CDR3 coding DNA: TGTGCCAGCTCAAGAAACTCCGCCGGACTAGCGGGAGGGAGCACAGATACGCAGTATTTT.

This clone appeared once. The genes are TRBV24-1 and TRBJ2-3; D call uncertain. Between the trimmed V and J ends, which lost 1 base and 6 bases, there was a span of 4 bases. This CDR3 has 12 amino acids. CDR1 is KGHDR, CDR2 SFDVKD, per germline. The chain's CDR3 is CATSDFGDTQYF. CDR3 DNA: TGTGCCACCAGTGATTTTGGGGATACGCAGTATTTT.

The V call is TRBV11-2, the J call TRBJ1-2; D perhaps matches TRBD1 (5 bases). Germline lookup yields CDR1 SGHAT and CDR2 FQNNGV. The CDR3 length is 12 residues. V lost 1 base and J lost 6, with 6 bases in between. CDR3 sequence reads: CASSLAGHGYTF. The CDR3 bases are TGTGCCAGCAGCTTAGCAGGGCATGGCTACACCTTC.

The chain links TRBV6-6 to TRBJ1-2; possibly TRBD1 for D (5 bases). Per germline, CDR1 MNHNY and CDR2 SVGAGI (reference sequence). The CDR3 runs 15 residues. Trimming removed 0 bases at V and 7 bases at J, with 15 bases between. The DNA for the CDR3 is TGTGCCAGCAGTTACTCATTCCAAGGGGCTGCTGGCTACACCTTC. Residues: CASSYSFQGAAGYTF.

This clone showed up just a few times. V and J are TRBV5-4 and TRBJ1-5; D not resolved. Trimming took 2 bases from V and 6 from J, leaving 9 bases between them. CDR1 is SGHNT and CDR2 is YYREEE in the germline V gene (reference sequence). This CDR3 has 13 amino acids. CDR3 nucleotides: TGTGCCAGCAGCTTAAGAGTGCCTCAGCCCCAGCATTTT. Translation gives CASSLRVPQPQHF.

The gene calls are TRBV10-3 and TRBJ2-1; D possibly corresponds to TRBD2 (6 bases). Trimming cost V 0 bases and J 7 bases, with 16 bases left between them. This CDR3 has 16 residues. CDR1 ENHRY and CDR2 SYGVKD come from the germline V gene. DNA for the CDR3: TGTGCCATCAGTGAGTCGATAGGGACTCGAGGGAATGAGCAGTTCTTC. This sequence encodes CAISESIGTRGNEQFF.

This clone showed up just a few times. The chain carries TRBV5-1 and TRBJ2-5; TRBD1 aligns across 9 bases. V was pared by 4 bases and J by 5 bases, with 6 bases of the junction left unmatched. CDR3 length: 14 amino acids. Germline loops: CDR1 SGHRS, CDR2 YFSETQ. Here the CDR3 reads CASSVGQGYETQYF. The CDR3 DNA is TGCGCCAGCAGCGTAGGACAGGGGTATGAGACCCAGTACTTC.

This chain links TRBV6-5 with TRBJ1-1; D gene ambiguous. CDR3 size: 15 residues. Trimming removed 6 bases from V and 5 bases from J, with 19 bases in between. The V gene's germline CDR1 is MNHEY and CDR2 SVGAGI. Here the CDR3 reads CASRPAVGMDTEAFF. In DNA, the CDR3 is TGTGCCAGCAGGCCGGCGGTTGGGATGGATACTGAAGCTTTCTTT.

The rearrangement joins TRBV3-1 (or the pseudogene TRBV3-2) to TRBJ2-1, with D uncertain. CDR1 LGHDT and CDR2 YNNKEL come from the germline V gene (reference sequence). V lost 4 bases and J 4 bases, leaving 8 bases between the germline ends. This CDR3 has 13 residues. CDR3: CASSPLSYNEQFF. In DNA, the CDR3 is TGTGCCAGCAGCCCACTTTCATACAATGAGCAGTTCTTC.

The chain employs TRBV7-9 and TRBJ2-7; the match to TRBD1 covers 7 bases. With 6 bases clipped from V and 3 bases from J, the junction kept 8 bases outside the gene matches. This CDR3 is 14 amino acids long. Germline assignment: CDR1 SEHNR and CDR2 FQNEAQ (reference sequence). The CDR3 sequence: CASRPTGVNYEQYF. Written as DNA, the CDR3 is TGTGCCAGCAGACCCACAGGGGTAAACTACGAGCAGTACTTC.

The gene calls are TRBV6-2 or TRBV6-3 and TRBJ2-3; 8 bases align to TRBD1. The germline CDR1 and CDR2 sequences are MNHEY and SVGEGT. CDR3 length equals 15 residues. The V segment lost 6 bases and the J segment 4 bases; nucleotides outside the gene matches: 9. CDR3 region: CASSGRTGSADTQYF. CDR3 sequence (DNA): TGTGCCAGCAGCGGTAGGACAGGGTCCGCAGATACGCAGTATTTT.

The rearrangement joins TRBV15 to TRBJ2-1; 8 nucleotides agree with TRBD2. The trim removed 6 bases at V and 0 bases at J, leaving 4 bases unmatched. CDR1 LNHNV and CDR2 YYDKDF come from the germline V gene (reference sequence). The CDR3 contains 15 residues. CDR3 protein: CATSPGGSSYNEQFF. CDR3 DNA sequence: TGTGCCACCAGTCCGGGGGGGAGCTCCTACAATGAGCAGTTCTTC.

The chain combines TRBV4-1 with TRBJ1-1, with D maybe TRBD1 (5 bases). V was cut by 6 bases and J by 2 bases, with 10 bases left in between. Per the germline V gene, CDR1 is MGHRA and CDR2 is YSYEKL. This CDR3 comprises 13 residues. The CDR3: CASRGTLNTEAFF. The CDR3 DNA follows: TGCGCCAGCAGGGGGACCCTTAACACTGAAGCTTTCTTT.

The rearrangement links TRBV3-1 (or the pseudogene TRBV3-2) to TRBJ2-5; D might be TRBD1 (5 bases). The CDR3 contains 15 residues. The germline V and J ends were trimmed by 4 bases and 5 bases, with 17 bases remaining between them. Germline lookup yields CDR1 LGHDT and CDR2 YNNKEL (reference sequence). CDR3 in amino acids: CASSPQQGSFETQYF. The CDR3 region has the DNA TGTGCCAGCAGCCCTCAGCAGGGTAGTTTCGAGACCCAGTACTTC.

The chain couples TRBV11-2 to TRBJ2-7; TRBD1 matches 7 bases. Germline CDR1 and CDR2: SGHAT and FQNNGV. The V gene end was trimmed by 1 base and the J gene end by 2 bases; junction bases not matched to a gene: 2. The CDR3 loop spans 14 amino acids. The CDR3 sequence: CASSLATGTYEQYF. Here the CDR3 DNA reads TGTGCCAGCAGCTTAGCGACAGGGACCTACGAGCAGTACTTC.

The rearrangement joins TRBV6-5 to TRBJ2-7; 8 nucleotides match TRBD1. With 5 bases clipped from V and 1 base from J, the junction kept 4 bases outside the gene matches. This CDR3 spans 14 amino acids. Germline V gene sequence: CDR1 MNHEY, CDR2 SVGAGI. CDR3 sequence reads: CASSRTGGSYEQYF. The CDR3 DNA sequence: TGTGCCAGCAGTCGTACAGGGGGGTCCTACGAGCAGTACTTC.

The chain joins TRBV11-2 to TRBJ2-7, with 7 bases aligning to TRBD1. The V segment lost 4 bases and the J segment 2 bases; nucleotides outside the gene matches: 11. The CDR3 totals 16 residues. CDR1 and CDR2 (germline): SGHAT, FQNNGV. The CDR3 loop is CASSSGQNYPPYEQYF. CDR3 bases: TGTGCCAGCAGCTCGGGACAGAACTATCCTCCCTACGAGCAGTACTTC.

The J gene is TRBJ1-4, the V gene TRBV6-1; D gene uncertain. The CDR3 contains 14 residues. The germline CDR1 and CDR2 sequences are MNHNS and SASEGT. V was cut by 1 base and J by 3 bases, with 6 bases left in between. The CDR3 nucleotides are TGTGCCAGCAGTGAAGTATTTTCTAATGAAAAACTGTTTTTT. Protein: CASSEVFSNEKLFF.

V and J are TRBV5-1 and TRBJ2-3; 7 bases align to TRBD2. The CDR3 loop spans 16 amino acids. Germline trimming cut 0 bases from V and 1 base from J; bases unmatched to any gene: 5. The V gene's germline CDR1 is SGHRS and CDR2 YFSETQ. The CDR3 is CASSLGQRGRTDTQYF. The CDR3 DNA reads TGCGCCAGCAGCTTGGGCCAGCGGGGACGCACAGATACGCAGTATTTT.

The rearrangement uses TRBV11-3 and TRBJ2-7; D gene uncertain. CDR1 and CDR2 from the germline V gene are SGHNT and YENEEA. This CDR3 region has 12 residues. Deletions cut 2 bases from V and 3 bases from J, with 5 bases between. CDR3 loop: CASSLNGYEQYF. The CDR3 bases are TGTGCCAGCAGCTTAAATGGCTACGAGCAGTACTTC.

The J gene is TRBJ2-7, the V gene TRBV20-1; TRBD1 agrees at 11 bases. CDR1 and CDR2 (germline): DFQATT, SNEGSKA (reference sequence). This CDR3 is 14 amino acids long. J was trimmed by 5 bases and V by 3 bases; bases with no gene match: 6. DNA for the CDR3: TGCAGTGCTAGTATGGACAGGGGGCTGGACGAGCAGTACTTC. Protein product: CSASMDRGLDEQYF.

The chain has TRBV5-1 and TRBJ2-2, with TRBD1 matching 9 bases. CDR1 is SGHRS, CDR2 YFSETQ, per germline. The CDR3 has 15 residues. V shed 4 bases and J 7 bases; nucleotides not matched to a gene: 8. Here the CDR3 reads CASSPWTGDVGELFF. In nucleotides, the CDR3 is TGCGCCAGCAGCCCGTGGACAGGGGATGTCGGGGAGCTGTTTTTT.

The chain joins TRBV19 to TRBJ2-1, with TRBD2 matching 16 bases. The germline gives CDR1 LNHDA, CDR2 SQIVND (reference sequence). The CDR3 length is 15 residues. V lost 1 base, J lost 15 bases, and 6 bases stayed unmatched. The CDR3 sequence is CASSIGGGLAGGRFF. CDR3 coding DNA: TGTGCCAGTAGTATAGGGGGGGGACTAGCGGGAGGGCGGTTCTTC.

This clone is medium-sized (0.01 to 0.1%) in the sample. V usage is TRBV7-8 and J usage is TRBJ1-1; 7 bases match TRBD1. The V segment lost 5 bases and the J segment 0 bases; nucleotides outside the gene matches: 9. The germline gives CDR1 SGHVS, CDR2 FQNEAQ. CDR3 length: 16 amino acids. The CDR3 nucleotides read TGTGCCAGCAGCCGAGGCGGGGACAGAGTGAACACTGAAGCTTTCTTT. This encodes CASSRGGDRVNTEAFF.

The V gene is TRBV4-1, the J gene TRBJ2-3; 10 nucleotides align to TRBD1. Germline trimming cut 7 bases from V and 2 bases from J; bases unmatched to any gene: 15. CDR1 MGHRA and CDR2 YSYEKL come from the germline V gene. The CDR3 is 18 amino acids. The CDR3 sequence is CASNGRERQGAPTDTQYF. The CDR3 nucleotides are TGCGCCAGCAATGGGAGAGAGCGACAGGGGGCCCCCACAGATACGCAGTATTTT.